The clone carrying this T cell receptor (beta chain) has just a few counts. The target antigen is unknown. This sample stems from a study of T-cell memory formation after mild COVID-19. MiXCR, applied by TCRdb to the 5' RACE reads, yields one record per CDR3 protein. The sample consists of roughly 410,000 distinct CDR3 sequences, less than 25% of them appearing once. Germline assignment: CDR1 KGHDR and CDR2 SFDVKD. The CDR3 is made up of 19 amino acids. V shed 2 bases and J 0 bases; nucleotides not matched to a gene: 12. Study conclusions and caveats: CD4/CD8 balance characterized clones contracting day 15 to 85, and CD4+ skew characterized later expanders. Clonal second-wave expansions that peaked on day 37 had unconfirmed SARS-CoV-2 specificity.

The TCR was taken from an adult woman who had mild COVID-19 (a few samples of this study predate the infection). Cell type and time point are not known. This chain uses TRBV24-1 with TRBJ2-1; 7 bases line up with TRBD1. Source material: PBMCs or a T cell subset sorted from them (not recorded which). This chain's CDR3 is CATSDSGWGTATSYNEQFF. In DNA form, the CDR3 reads TGTGCCACCAGTGATTCGGGGTGGGGGACAGCTACCTCCTACAATGAGCAGTTCTTC.